Shown below are 13 T cell receptor beta chains from a single sample sequenced in a study of shared clonotypes between healthy human individuals. The method was immunoSEQ multiplex PCR; TCRdb's version includes in-frame clones alone and lacks a portion of them. The table includes around 1.1 million clones, about 84% detected once. The sequenced sample was memory CD4+ T cells from PBMCs. The subset here: CD45RA-negative fraction. These TCRs come from a man aged 18 to 29 in good health. Some clones in this sample may be carry-over from other donors' samples.

A remark on this clone: The same CDR3 also results from other DNA sequences found in this sample. The chain recombines TRBV2 with TRBJ2-7, with D unresolved. V gave up 4 bases and J gave up 3 bases, with 4 bases separating them. Looked up from germline, CDR1 is SNHLY and CDR2 is FYNNEI. CDR3 length: 11 amino acids. CDR3 in amino acids: CASSANYEQYF. The CDR3 region has the DNA TGTGCCAGCAGTGCAAACTACGAGCAGTACTTC.

The chain joins TRBV18 to TRBJ2-1, with TRBD2 matching 9 bases. The CDR3 totals 14 residues. The germline V gene encodes CDR1 KGHSH and CDR2 LQKENI. With 5 bases clipped from V and 9 bases from J, the junction kept 8 bases outside the gene matches. The CDR3 bases are TGTGCCAGCTCAGGTCGGCGGGAGGGGAGTGAGCAGTTCTTC. It yields the protein CASSGRREGSEQFF. Full variable domain (remainder filled in from reference TRBV18 and TRBJ2-1): NAGVMQNPRHLVRRRGQEARLRCSPMKGHSHVYWYRQLPEEGLKFMVYLQKENIIDESGMPKERFSAEFPKEGPSILRIQQVVRGDSAAYFCASSGRREGSEQFFGPGTRLTVL.

The V gene is TRBV28, the J gene TRBJ2-2; D not certain. The V gene's germline CDR1 is MDHEN and CDR2 SYDVKM. The CDR3 consists of 15 residues. The ends were cut back, 5 bases at V and 4 bases at J, with 14 bases in the middle. In DNA form, the CDR3 reads TGTGCCAGCAGTGAGTCGACAAGGGTCACCGGGGAGCTGTTTTTT. Translating gives CASSESTRVTGELFF.

This clone occurred a few times. This chain links TRBV20-1 with TRBJ2-3; no definite D call. The CDR3 has 11 residues. V lost 5 bases to trimming and J lost 2 bases, with 5 bases between them. The germline gives CDR1 DFQATT, CDR2 SNEGSKA (reference sequence). The CDR3 coding sequence is TGCAGTGCTTCGGCCACAGATACGCAGTATTTT. The encoded protein is CSASATDTQYF.

The count of this clone is one. V usage is TRBV7-9 and J usage is TRBJ1-2; tentative D call: TRBD1 (6 bases). The CDR3 is made up of 16 amino acids. V shed 1 base and J shed 4 bases, with 16 bases lying between them. Germline assignment: CDR1 SEHNR and CDR2 FQNEAQ (reference sequence). CDR3 amino acids: CASSLDGRGASYGYTF. As DNA, the CDR3 is TGTGCCAGCAGCTTAGACGGTCGGGGGGCTAGCTATGGCTACACCTTC. The complete variable domain, with remaining parts taken from reference TRBV7-9 and TRBJ1-2, reads DTGVSQNPRHKITKRGQNVTFRCDPISEHNRLYWYRQTLGQGPEFLTYFQNEAQLEKSRLLSDRFSAERPKGSFSTLEIQRTEQGDSAMYLCASSLDGRGASYGYTFGSGTRLTVV.

The V call is TRBV7-8, the J call TRBJ2-7; 8 bases are a match to TRBD2. Germline trimming cut 8 bases from V and 0 bases from J; bases unmatched to any gene: 12. This CDR3 is 16 amino acids long. Germline V CDR1 and CDR2: SGHVS, FQNEAQ. CDR3 residues: CASVHREGESSYEQYF. The CDR3 DNA reads TGTGCCAGCGTCCATCGGGAGGGAGAAAGCTCCTACGAGCAGTACTTC.

In its sample, this clone was seen many times. The genes are TRBV5-6 and TRBJ2-7; the D gene is possibly TRBD1 (6 bases). Germline-derived CDR1 and CDR2 are SGHDT and YYEEEE. The CDR3 totals 12 residues. The germline V and J ends were trimmed by 1 base and 10 bases, with 12 bases remaining between them. The CDR3 reads CASSLPVGHQYF. Written as DNA, the CDR3 is TGTGCCAGCAGCTTGCCGGTGGGACACCAGTACTTC.

The chain links TRBV5-1 to TRBJ2-3, with D tentatively TRBD1 or TRBD2 (6 bases each). CDR1 is SGHRS and CDR2 is YFSETQ in the germline V gene. V lost 4 bases to trimming and J lost 4 bases, with 16 bases between them. The CDR3 sequence is 15 residues long. The CDR3 sequence is CASSRTPGAADTQYF. Here the CDR3 DNA reads TGCGCCAGCAGCAGGACTCCGGGGGCCGCAGATACGCAGTATTTT.

V gene TRBV7-8 combines with J gene TRBJ2-6; 9 bases line up with TRBD1. The junction had 3 bases not matched to a gene; V was cut back by 5 bases and J by 4 bases. The CDR3 runs to 15 residues. Germline V gene lookup returns CDR1 SGHVS and CDR2 FQNEAQ. The CDR3 loop reads CASSGDRAGANVLTF. CDR3 bases: TGTGCCAGCAGCGGGGACAGGGCCGGGGCCAACGTCCTGACTTTC.

This chain joins TRBV7-9 and TRBJ2-1; no definite D call. This CDR3 has 13 amino acids. Germline V gene sequence: CDR1 SEHNR, CDR2 FQNEAQ (reference sequence). V gave up 5 bases and J gave up 3 bases, with 8 bases separating them. CDR3 region: CASSAYSYNEQFF. CDR3 in DNA: TGTGCCAGCAGCGCCTACAGCTACAATGAGCAGTTCTTC. The variable domain in full, completed from reference TRBV7-9 and TRBJ2-1, reads DTGVSQNPRHKITKRGQNVTFRCDPISEHNRLYWYRQTLGQGPEFLTYFQNEAQLEKSRLLSDRFSAERPKGSFSTLEIQRTEQGDSAMYLCASSAYSYNEQFFGPGTRLTVL.

This chain joins TRBV9 and TRBJ2-6, with 8 positions matching TRBD1. CDR3 length equals 17 residues. With V trimmed by 3 bases and J by 2 bases, 7 bases remained unmatched. Germline lookup yields CDR1 SGDLS and CDR2 YYNGEE. The CDR3 coding sequence is TGTGCCAGCAGCGCCGGGACAGGAGTACCTGGGGCCAACGTCCTGACTTTC. Its protein product is CASSAGTGVPGANVLTF.

This chain connects TRBV6-5 to TRBJ2-7, with D hard to call. This CDR3 spans 14 amino acids. The ends were cut back, 4 bases at V and 4 bases at J, with 14 bases in the middle. Germline V gene lookup returns CDR1 MNHEY and CDR2 SVGAGI. This chain's CDR3 is CASSLLTVGYEQYF. CDR3 in DNA: TGTGCCAGCAGTTTATTGACGGTCGGTTACGAGCAGTACTTC.

The genes are TRBV18 and TRBJ2-7; D may be TRBD1 (5 bases). V was shortened by 3 bases and J by 3 bases, with 9 bases between the two germline ends. CDR1 is KGHSH and CDR2 is LQKENI in the germline V gene. The CDR3 runs to 13 residues. CDR3 residues: CASSPADSYEQYF. The CDR3 DNA sequence: TGTGCCAGCTCACCGGCCGACAGCTACGAGCAGTACTTC.